This T cell receptor (beta chain) was identified in a study of human T cells and chemical hapten exposure. In the authors' workflow: Per-sample TCR counts ranged from about 20,000 to 700,000, median around 88,000. Each CDR3 protein is one row after TCRdb ran MiXCR on the RACE reads. The V and J calls were determined by TCRdb, not by the authors. The table records about 190,000 distinct CDR3 sequences, around 25% of them present only once. This clonotype has only a few counts. Its antigen is currently unknown. Germline V lookup: CDR1 MGHRA, CDR2 YSYEKL. The CDR3 covers 14 residues. The V gene lost 1 base and the J gene lost 7 bases, with 13 bases spanning the gap. Study-wide results and limits: TCRs at a frequency above 1 in 1000 stayed unchanged with DPC sensitization.

As to time point: patch test 3, about 24 weeks after DPC sensitization. Treatment in this sample: therapeutic diphenylcyclopropenone sensitization with weekly scalp DPC. Extraction of total RNA was performed on unfractionated whole blood. This sequence originates from a woman aged 40 to 55 with alopecia areata. Some clones in this sample may be carry-over from other donors' samples. The J gene is TRBJ2-5, the V gene TRBV4-1, with D tentatively TRBD1 (6 bases). The source was whole blood, collected in connection with sensitization to the hapten diphenylcyclopropenone (DPC). This CDR3 reads CASSQVAGDRTQYF. In nucleotides, the CDR3 is TGCGCCAGCAGCCAAGTGGCAGGGGATAGGACCCAGTACTTC.